This T cell receptor (beta chain) comes out of a study of CD8+CD57+ T cells in acquired aplastic anemia. As for the study in general: Each DNA sample taken from sorted CD4+ and CD8+ cells came to 2.5 to 4 ug on average.

TCR beta VDJ combinations and CDR3 sequences were profiled from genomic DNA. TCRdb analysed the reads with MiXCR anew, one entry per CDR3 protein. The data show about 80,000 distinct CDR3 sequences, approximately 45% seen once. Germline V gives CDR1 SEHNR, CDR2 FQNEAQ (reference sequence). CDR3 length: 12 amino acids. V lost 5 bases, J lost 1 base, and 5 bases lay in between. In its sample, this clonotype was seen many times. The chain couples TRBV7-9 to TRBJ1-1; weak D call: TRBD1 (5 bases). Source material: sorted CD4+, CD8+, or CD8+CD57+ T cells (not recorded which) from PBMCs. The TCR comes from a human donor in good health, serving as a control. For the CDR3, the DNA is TGTGCCAGCAGCCAGGGGAACACTGAAGCTTTCTTT. This sequence encodes CASSQGNTEAFF.